At least ten counts were recorded for the clone carrying this T cell receptor (beta chain). This sample is drawn from a study of T-cell memory formation after mild COVID-19. The germline CDR1 and CDR2 sequences are KGHSH and LQKENI. The CDR3 has 14 amino acids. With 0 bases removed from V and 3 bases from J, the gap between germline ends came to 8 bases. TCR alpha and TCR beta cDNA libraries carrying sample barcodes and UMIs came from 5'RACE with constant-segment primers. TCRdb fed the 5' RACE reads into MiXCR, producing one record per CDR3 protein. The sample consists of around 200,000 distinct CDR3 sequences, roughly a fifth of them appearing once.

This sequence was found in an adult woman who had mild COVID-19 (a few samples of this study predate the infection). Cell type and time point are not known. The sample consisted of PBMCs or a T cell subset sorted from them (not recorded which). The chain joins TRBV18 to TRBJ1-2; the D gene is possibly TRBD1 (6 bases). CDR3 region: CASSPPWGHYGYTF. CDR3 coding DNA: TGTGCCAGCTCACCACCGTGGGGGCACTATGGCTACACCTTC.